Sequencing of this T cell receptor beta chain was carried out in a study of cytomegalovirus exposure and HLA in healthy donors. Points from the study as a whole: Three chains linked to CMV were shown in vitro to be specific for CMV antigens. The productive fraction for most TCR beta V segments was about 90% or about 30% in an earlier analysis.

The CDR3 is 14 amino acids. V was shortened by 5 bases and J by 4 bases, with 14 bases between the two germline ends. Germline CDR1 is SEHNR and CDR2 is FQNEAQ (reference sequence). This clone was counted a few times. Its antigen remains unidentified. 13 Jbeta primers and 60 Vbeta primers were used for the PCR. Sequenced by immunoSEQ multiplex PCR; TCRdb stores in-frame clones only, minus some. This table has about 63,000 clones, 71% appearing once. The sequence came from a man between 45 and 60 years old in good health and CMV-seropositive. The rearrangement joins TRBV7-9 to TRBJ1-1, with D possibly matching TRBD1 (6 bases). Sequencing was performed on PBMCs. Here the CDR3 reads CASSQSDRFTEAFF. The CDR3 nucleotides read TGTGCCAGCAGCCAAAGTGACAGGTTCACTGAAGCTTTCTTT.